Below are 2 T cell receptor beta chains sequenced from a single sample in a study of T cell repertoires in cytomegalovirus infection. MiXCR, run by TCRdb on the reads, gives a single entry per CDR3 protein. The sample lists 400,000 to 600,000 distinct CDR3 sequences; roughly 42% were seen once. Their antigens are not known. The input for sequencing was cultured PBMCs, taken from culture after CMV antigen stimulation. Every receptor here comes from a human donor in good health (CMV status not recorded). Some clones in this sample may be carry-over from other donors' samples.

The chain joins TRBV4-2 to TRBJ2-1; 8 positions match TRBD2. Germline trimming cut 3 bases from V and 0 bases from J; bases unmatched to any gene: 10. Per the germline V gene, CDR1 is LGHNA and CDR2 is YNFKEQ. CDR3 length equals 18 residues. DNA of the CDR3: TGTGCCAGCAGCCAGGCTTACGGGAGGGCGGACTCCTACAATGAGCAGTTCTTC. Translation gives CASSQAYGRADSYNEQFF.

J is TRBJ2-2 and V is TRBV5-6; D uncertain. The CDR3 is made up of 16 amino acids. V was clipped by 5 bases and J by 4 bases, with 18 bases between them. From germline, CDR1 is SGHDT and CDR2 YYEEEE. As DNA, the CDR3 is TGTGCCAGCAGTTCCCTCGGACGGTCGGGCACCGGGGAGCTGTTTTTT. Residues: CASSSLGRSGTGELFF.